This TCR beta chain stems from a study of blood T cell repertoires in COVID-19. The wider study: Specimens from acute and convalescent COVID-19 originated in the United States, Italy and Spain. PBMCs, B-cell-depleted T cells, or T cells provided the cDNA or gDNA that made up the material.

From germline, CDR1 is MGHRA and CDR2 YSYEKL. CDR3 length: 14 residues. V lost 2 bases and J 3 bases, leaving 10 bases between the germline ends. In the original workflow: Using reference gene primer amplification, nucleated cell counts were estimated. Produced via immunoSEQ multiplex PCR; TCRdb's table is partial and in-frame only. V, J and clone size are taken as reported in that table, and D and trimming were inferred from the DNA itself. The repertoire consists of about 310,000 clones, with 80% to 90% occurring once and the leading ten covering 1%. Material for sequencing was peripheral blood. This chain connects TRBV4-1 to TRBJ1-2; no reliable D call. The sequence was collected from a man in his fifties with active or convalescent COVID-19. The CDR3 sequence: CASSQPREDYGYTF. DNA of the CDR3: TGCGCCAGCAGCCAACCGAGGGAGGACTATGGCTACACCTTC.